The 10 T cell receptor beta chains given below trace back to one sample, sequenced in a study of spatial heterogeneity in lung cancer (dated by TCRdb to between 2018 and 2021). This sample's time point label indicates: sample taken at primary tumor resection. These receptors have no known antigen. Library preparation was by 5' RACE. Sequencing took place on a NextSeq 500. TCRdb applied fastp at Q25 and MiXCR to the public reads, then kept only in-frame beta chains. When rows share a CDR3 protein, they turn into one entry using the most common DNA and genes. Recorded for this sample are around 4,400 distinct CDR3 sequences; about 8% of them occurred a single time. The ten top clones hold 13% of the sample. Broader findings and caveats from the paper: The number of expanded intratumoral alpha and beta TCRs correlated with the tumor nonsynonymous mutation count.

This specimen was lung tumor tissue, taken at surgery. The receptors stem from a male donor with early-stage non-small cell lung cancer.

In its sample, this clonotype ranks as medium-sized. The V call is TRBV6-5, the J call TRBJ2-7; 7 bases map to TRBD2. Trimming at V came to 6 bases and at J to 7 bases, leaving 9 bases not matched to a gene. CDR1 is MNHEY, CDR2 SVGAGI, per germline. This CDR3 spans 13 amino acids. In DNA, the CDR3 is TGTGCCAGCAGCCGCCTTGCGGGAGCTGAGCAGTACTTC. Encoded protein: CASSRLAGAEQYF.

This clonotype has at least ten counts. The chain uses TRBV20-1 and TRBJ1-2; D is uncertain. This CDR3 has 12 amino acids. V dropped 6 bases and J dropped 2 bases, with 10 bases sitting between them. The germline CDR1 and CDR2 sequences are DFQATT and SNEGSKA (reference sequence). The CDR3, as DNA: TGCAGTGCAATTCCTGGGAACTATGGCTACACCTTC. It yields the protein CSAIPGNYGYTF.

This clonotype was recorded at least ten times. V and J are TRBV6-2 or TRBV6-3 and TRBJ1-5; 9 nucleotides agree with TRBD1. Germline V gene sequence: CDR1 MNHEY, CDR2 SVGEGT. V was clipped by 5 bases and J by 5 bases; unmatched bases: 7. The CDR3 loop spans 15 amino acids. The chain's CDR3 is CASSDGQGLYQPQHF. DNA of the CDR3: TGTGCCAGCAGTGACGGACAGGGGCTTTATCAGCCCCAGCATTTT.

By its share, this clonotype is medium-sized. The chain combines TRBV6-2 or TRBV6-3 with TRBJ1-2, with 8 positions matching TRBD1. V trimming: 6 bases; J trimming: 7 bases; junction bases outside the gene matches: 13. The CDR3 is made up of 15 amino acids. In germline, CDR1 is MNHEY, CDR2 SVGEGT. The CDR3 DNA sequence: TGTGCCAGCAGCCCCCCGGACAGGGCCCCAAGTGGCTACACCTTC. Translation gives CASSPPDRAPSGYTF.

This clonotype ranks as medium-sized. The chain is built from TRBV28 and TRBJ2-1; D unresolved. There are 13 residues in the CDR3. V lost 2 bases and J lost 6, with 8 bases in between. Germline assignment: CDR1 MDHEN and CDR2 SYDVKM. The CDR3 DNA is TGTGCCAGCAGTTTAGGCCCACCCAATGAGCAGTTCTTC. Its translation is CASSLGPPNEQFF.

A remark on this clonotype: A much larger clonotype is one base distant, so this may be a read error. The chain employs TRBV28 and TRBJ1-6; D remains ambiguous. The CDR3 loop spans 15 amino acids. Germline V CDR1 and CDR2: MDHEN, SYDVKM. In DNA, the CDR3 is TGTGACAGCGGGTCAATTAGCTCCTATAATTCACCCCTCCACTTT. This sequence encodes CDSGSISSYNSPLHF.

By proportion, this clonotype is medium-sized. The J gene is TRBJ2-3, the V gene TRBV7-9; the D is unclear. The CDR3 consists of 12 residues. The germline V gene has CDR1 SEHNR and CDR2 FQNEAQ (reference sequence). The V end was cut by 2 bases, the J end by 1 base, with 1 base between. The DNA of the CDR3 is TGTGCCAGCAGCTTACGCACAGATACGCAGTATTTT. Its translation is CASSLRTDTQYF. Full variable domain (missing parts from reference TRBV7-9 and TRBJ2-3): DTGVSQNPRHKITKRGQNVTFRCDPISEHNRLYWYRQTLGQGPEFLTYFQNEAQLEKSRLLSDRFSAERPKGSFSTLEIQRTEQGDSAMYLCASSLRTDTQYFGPGTRLTVL.

This clonotype came up a few times. V is TRBV10-3 and J is TRBJ1-1, with a possible D match to TRBD1 (5 bases). Trimming removed 0 bases from V and 3 bases from J, with 11 bases in between. In germline, CDR1 is ENHRY, CDR2 SYGVKD. There are 15 residues in the CDR3. The CDR3 reads CAISESPGIYTEAFF. CDR3 DNA: TGTGCCATCAGTGAGTCGCCAGGGATTTACACTGAAGCTTTCTTT.

This clonotype is medium-sized by share. The chain joins TRBV10-2 to TRBJ2-1, with D perhaps matching TRBD1 (5 bases). Per germline, CDR1 WSHSY and CDR2 SAAADI. The CDR3 totals 13 residues. Trimming removed 3 bases from V and 9 bases from J, with 12 bases in between. The CDR3 is CASSDSRAGEQFF. CDR3 bases: TGCGCCAGCAGTGACAGCAGGGCCGGTGAGCAGTTCTTC.

There are many counts of this clonotype. V and J are TRBV29-1 and TRBJ2-5; 7 bases are shared with TRBD2. This CDR3 spans 14 amino acids. V lost 5 bases, J lost 5 bases, and 11 bases stayed unmatched. Germline-derived CDR1 and CDR2 are SQVTM and ANQGSEA. As DNA, the CDR3 is TGCAGCGTTAGAAATTACTCCGGGGGGGAGACCCAGTACTTC. It translates to CSVRNYSGGETQYF.